Shown below are 2 T cell receptor beta chains from a single sample sequenced in a study of blood T cell repertoires in COVID-19 (dated by TCRdb to between 2020 and 2021). Library construction relied on the immunoSEQ multiplex PCR assay. Drawn from immuneACCESS, this table holds only the in-frame rearrangements with V and J called that TCRdb kept. Clones are partly lost; checked studies trace under half to an unresolved V gene and leave the rest unexplained. In all, the sample holds 150,000 to 250,000 clones, and about four fifths of those were seen once. The top ten clones comprise roughly 7% of the sample. Sequenced: PBMCs or T cells enriched from blood (not recorded which). These TCRs come from a middle-aged man who had recovered from COVID-19.

This chain joins TRBV7-3 and TRBJ1-1, with D unresolved. Per the germline V gene, CDR1 is SGHTA and CDR2 is FQGTGA. V dropped 6 bases and J dropped 8 bases, with 16 bases sitting between them. This CDR3 is 13 amino acids long. In DNA, the CDR3 is TGTGCCAGCAGACTAGGCTCAGGTCTAGAAGCTTTCTTT. This sequence encodes CASRLGSGLEAFF.

The genes are TRBV7-2 and TRBJ2-7; TRBD1 might be the D (5 bases). Trimming took off 1 base at V and 7 bases at J, with 17 bases between the two ends. The CDR3 is 15 amino acids. Germline V gene lookup returns CDR1 SGHTA and CDR2 FQGNSA. The CDR3 loop is CASSLGSQGTEEQYF. The CDR3, as DNA: TGTGCCAGCAGCTTAGGGTCGCAGGGAACTGAGGAGCAGTACTTC.